This TCR beta chain originates from a study of blood T cell repertoires in COVID-19. As for the study in general: COVID-19 samples collected from the United States, Italy and Spain covered acute and convalescent phases.

This CDR3 comprises 13 residues. Trimming removed 3 bases from V and 9 bases from J; junction bases left unmatched: 3. CDR1 LNHDA and CDR2 SQIVND come from the germline V gene (reference sequence). Methods used by the authors: Scientists estimated how many nucleated cells there were by amplifying reference gene primers. Assay: immunoSEQ multiplex PCR; the TCRdb copy retains only in-frame clones and omits some. That table gives V, J and clone size, and the DNA gave D and trimming. The sample consists of approximately 170,000 clones, 65% to 85% of them appearing once. The V call is TRBV19, the J call TRBJ2-1; 9 positions match TRBD2. Specimen: peripheral blood. This sequence was found in a woman in her 70s who had recovered from COVID-19. This chain's CDR3 is CASSMREGREQFF. CDR3 DNA sequence: TGTGCCAGTAGTATGCGGGAGGGGCGTGAGCAGTTCTTC. Together with reference TRBV19 and TRBJ2-1, the CDR3 gives the full variable domain: DGGITQSPKYLFRKEGQNVTLSCEQNLNHDAMYWYRQDPGQGLRLIYYSQIVNDFQKGDIAEGYSVSREKKESFPLTVTSAQKNPTAFYLCASSMREGREQFFGPGTRLTVL.